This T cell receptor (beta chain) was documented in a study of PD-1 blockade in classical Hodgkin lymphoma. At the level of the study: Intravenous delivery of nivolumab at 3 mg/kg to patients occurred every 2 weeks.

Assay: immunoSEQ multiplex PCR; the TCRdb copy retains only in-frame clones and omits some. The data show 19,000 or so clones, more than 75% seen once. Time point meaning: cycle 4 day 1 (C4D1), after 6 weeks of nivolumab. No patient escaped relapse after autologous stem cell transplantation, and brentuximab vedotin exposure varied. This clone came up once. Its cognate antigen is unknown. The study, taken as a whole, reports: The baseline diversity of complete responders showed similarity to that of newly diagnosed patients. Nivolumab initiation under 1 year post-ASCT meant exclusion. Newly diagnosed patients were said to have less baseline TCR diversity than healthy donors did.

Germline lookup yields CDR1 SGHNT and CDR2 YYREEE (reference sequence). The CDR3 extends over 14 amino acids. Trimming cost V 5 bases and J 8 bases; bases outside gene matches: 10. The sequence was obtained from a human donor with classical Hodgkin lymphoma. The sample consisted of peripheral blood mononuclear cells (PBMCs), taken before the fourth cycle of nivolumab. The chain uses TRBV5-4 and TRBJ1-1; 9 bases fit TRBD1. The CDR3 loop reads CASRQGAPKSEAFF. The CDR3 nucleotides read TGTGCCAGCAGACAGGGGGCCCCTAAATCAGAAGCTTTCTTT.